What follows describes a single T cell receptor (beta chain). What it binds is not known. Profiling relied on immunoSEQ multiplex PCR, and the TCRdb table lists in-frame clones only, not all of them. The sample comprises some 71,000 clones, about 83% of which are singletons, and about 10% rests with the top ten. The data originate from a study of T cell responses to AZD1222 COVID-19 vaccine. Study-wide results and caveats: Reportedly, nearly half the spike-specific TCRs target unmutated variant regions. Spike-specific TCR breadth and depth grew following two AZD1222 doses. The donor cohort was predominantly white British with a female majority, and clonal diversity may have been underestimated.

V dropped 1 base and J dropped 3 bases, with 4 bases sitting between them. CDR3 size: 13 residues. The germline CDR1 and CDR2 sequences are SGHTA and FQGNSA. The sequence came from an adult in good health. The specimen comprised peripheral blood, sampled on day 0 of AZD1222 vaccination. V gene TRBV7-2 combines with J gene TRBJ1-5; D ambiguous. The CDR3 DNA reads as TGTGCCAGCAGCTTAGGGTTCAATCAGCCCCAGCATTTT. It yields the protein CASSLGFNQPQHF.